The T cell receptor (beta chain) described here comes from a study of cytomegalovirus exposure and HLA in healthy donors. Study-level points and caveats: In an earlier analysis, in around 590 donors, most V segments appeared productive either ~90% or ~30% of the time. Among the most significant clusters, several appeared linked to common viral pathogens in a later analysis. Sequencing likely caused a cluster of highly shared sequence variants.

Comment on this clone: Antigen unknown.

PCR primers comprised 60 Vbeta and 13 Jbeta primers. Using immunoSEQ multiplex PCR, the repertoire was profiled, and TCRdb retains in-frame clones only, with some absent. The sample contains roughly 100,000 clones, around 63% of which appear only once. Germline assignment: CDR1 MGHRA and CDR2 YSYEKL. This CDR3 region has 15 residues. Trimming removed 6 bases from V and 6 bases from J; junction bases left unmatched: 7. All donors participated as healthy donors of bone marrow. The chain employs TRBV4-1 and TRBJ2-2; 10 nucleotides align to TRBD2. This TCR derives from a human donor in good health. Sequenced material: PBMCs. As DNA, the CDR3 is TGCGCCAGCAGACCTAGCGGGGGCCTACCCGGGGAGCTGTTTTTT. This translates into CASRPSGGLPGELFF.